This T cell receptor beta chain derives from a study of T-cell memory formation after mild COVID-19. Whole-study context: There were largely donor-specific TCR clusters. Points from the study as a whole: Day 15 to 85 contractors were CD4/CD8 balanced; later expanders leaned CD4+. CD8+ contracting clones occupied EMRA, while CD4+ ones occupied mainly CM and EM.

The TCR alpha and TCR beta cDNA libraries, bearing sample barcodes and UMIs, were generated by 5'RACE using constant-segment primers. One entry per CDR3 protein, called by TCRdb with MiXCR from the 5' RACE reads. Here the sample spans some 200,000 distinct CDR3 sequences, around 9.5% being singletons. From germline, CDR1 is SGHTA and CDR2 FQGNSA. Trimming took off 5 bases at V and 5 bases at J, with 15 bases between the two ends. This CDR3 is 14 amino acids long. Notes on this clonotype: The antigen remains undetermined.

The chain is built from TRBV7-2 and TRBJ1-2; D perhaps matches TRBD1 (5 bases). The sequence came from a man younger than 35 who had mild COVID-19 (a few samples of this study predate the infection). Cell type and time point are not known. Sequencing used PBMCs or a T cell subset sorted from them (not recorded which). The CDR3 sequence: CASSEMGQIYGYTF. The DNA for the CDR3 is TGTGCCAGCAGCGAAATGGGGCAGATTTATGGCTACACCTTC.